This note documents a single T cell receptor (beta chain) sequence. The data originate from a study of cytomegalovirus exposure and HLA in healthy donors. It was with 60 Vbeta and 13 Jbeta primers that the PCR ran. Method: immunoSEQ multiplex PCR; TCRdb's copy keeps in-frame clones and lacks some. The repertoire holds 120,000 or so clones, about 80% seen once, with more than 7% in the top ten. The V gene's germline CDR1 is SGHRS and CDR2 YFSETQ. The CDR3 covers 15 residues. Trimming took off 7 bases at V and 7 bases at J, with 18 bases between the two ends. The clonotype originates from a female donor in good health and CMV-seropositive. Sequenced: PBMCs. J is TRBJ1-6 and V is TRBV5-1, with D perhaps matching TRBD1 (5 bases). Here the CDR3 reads CASRYRTGENSPLHF. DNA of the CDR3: TGCGCCAGCCGTTACCGAACGGGGGAAAATTCACCCCTCCACTTT.